This is a list of T cell receptor beta chains from one sample in a study of T cell responses to AZD1222 COVID-19 vaccine. Profiling relied on immunoSEQ multiplex PCR, and the TCRdb table lists in-frame clones only, not all of them. In the table there are around 190,000 clones, approximately 93% of which are singletons. Sequencing used peripheral blood, obtained 28 days after the second AZD1222 dose. Receptors originate from an adult who received the AZD1222 COVID-19 vaccine. The CDR3 runs from the conserved cysteine through the conserved F or W. A D gene is named only where the DNA matches it firmly. Some rows mark clone size as missing; the rest say once, few, many or name a class of expanded clone.

cdr3_aa | cdr3_nt | j_call | d_call | clone_size | v_call
CASSFPGNSNPGEQYF | TGTGCCAGCAGCTTTCCCGGGAACTCAAACCCTGGCGAGCAGTACTTC | TRBJ2-7 | NA | NA | TRBV7-9
CASSRSRVNYGYTF | TGTGCCAGCAGCCGATCCAGGGTGAACTATGGCTACACCTTC | TRBJ1-2 | NA | NA | TRBV3-1/TRBV3-2
CASATSGHRSNQPQHF | TGTGCCAGCGCCACAAGCGGACACCGTAGCAATCAGCCCCAGCATTTT | TRBJ1-5 | NA | NA | TRBV6-6
CAISESTGGGGKLFF | TGTGCCATCAGTGAGTCGACAGGGGGAGGGGGAAAACTGTTTTTT | TRBJ1-4 | TRBD1 | NA | TRBV10-3
CASSQGTSGGQNIQYF | TGCGCCAGCAGCCAAGGGACTAGCGGGGGCCAAAACATTCAGTACTTC | TRBJ2-4 | TRBD2 | NA | TRBV4-1
CASSLGGRVTEAFF | TGCGCCAGCAGCTTGGGAGGAAGGGTCACTGAAGCTTTCTTT | TRBJ1-1 | NA | NA | TRBV5-1
CASSDWGEDQETQYF | TGTGCCAGCAGTGACTGGGGTGAGGACCAAGAGACCCAGTACTTC | TRBJ2-5 | NA | once | TRBV2
CATSSPQLRQGANQPQHF | TGTGCCACCAGCAGTCCGCAGCTACGACAGGGGGCTAATCAGCCCCAGCATTTT | TRBJ1-5 | TRBD1 | NA | TRBV15
CASKETANTEAFF | TGTGCCAGTAAGGAGACCGCGAACACTGAAGCTTTCTTT | TRBJ1-1 | NA | NA | TRBV19
CASSLAGRPSYNEQFF | TGTGCCAGCAGCTTGGCCGGGAGGCCCTCCTACAATGAGCAGTTCTTC | TRBJ2-1 | TRBD2 | NA | TRBV5-4
CASSFGGEETQYF | TGTGCCAGCAGCTTCGGAGGGGAGGAGACCCAGTACTTC | TRBJ2-5 | NA | NA | TRBV5-5
CASSGRSGGNQPQHF | TGTGCCAGCAGTGGTCGGTCAGGGGGAAATCAGCCCCAGCATTTT | TRBJ1-5 | TRBD1 | NA | TRBV2
CASSETSGGYREQYF | TGTGCCAGCAGCGAGACTAGCGGGGGGTATCGCGAGCAGTACTTC | TRBJ2-7 | TRBD2 | NA | TRBV7-2
CASSTRTGTFPEAFF | TGTGCCAGCAGCACCCGGACAGGGACCTTTCCTGAAGCTTTCTTT | TRBJ1-1 | TRBD1 | NA | TRBV7-2
CASTRTVVGGSTDTQYF | TGTGCCAGCACTCGGACTGTCGTTGGGGGCAGCACAGATACGCAGTATTTT | TRBJ2-3 | NA | NA | TRBV11-2
CASSRTEQETQYF | TGCGCCAGCAGCCGGACGGAACAAGAGACCCAGTACTTC | TRBJ2-5 | NA | once | TRBV5-1
CASSPPGEAGNQPQHF | TGTGCCAGCTCACCACCGGGTGAGGCGGGCAATCAGCCCCAGCATTTT | TRBJ1-5 | NA | NA | TRBV18
CAWSVYSGTGEHSPLHF | TGTGCCTGGAGTGTTTACAGCGGGACAGGGGAACACTCACCCCTCCACTTT | TRBJ1-6 | TRBD1 | NA | TRBV30
CASSPRLDEQFF | TGTGCCAGCAGTCCCCGGTTGGATGAGCAGTTCTTC | TRBJ2-1 | NA | NA | TRBV6-1
CASSLGLRGKETQYF | TGTGCCAGCTCTCTCGGACTCCGCGGAAAAGAGACCCAGTACTTC | TRBJ2-5 | NA | NA | TRBV18
CASSLKRNIQYF | TGTGCCAGCAGTTTGAAGAGGAACATTCAGTACTTC | TRBJ2-4 | NA | NA | TRBV28
CASSEGAGNQPQHF | TGTGCCAGCAGTGAAGGGGCAGGCAATCAGCCCCAGCATTTT | TRBJ1-5 | NA | NA | TRBV6-1
CASSLTGTANTEAFF | TGTGCCAGCAGCCTCACCGGGACAGCGAACACTGAAGCTTTCTTT | TRBJ1-1 | TRBD1 | NA | TRBV7-9
CASSLGLVFHEQYF | TGTGCCAGCAGCCTGGGACTAGTATTCCACGAGCAGTACTTC | TRBJ2-7 | TRBD2 | NA | TRBV3-1/TRBV3-2
CASSPTGTPTYEQYF | TGTGCCAGCAGCCCCACCGGGACACCGACCTACGAGCAGTACTTC | TRBJ2-7 | NA | NA | TRBV5-5
CASSRQLGGGKNYGYTF | TGCGCCAGCAGCCGCCAACTAGGAGGGGGGAAGAACTATGGCTACACCTTC | TRBJ1-2 | NA | NA | TRBV4-1
CASSYGPPSNYGYTF | TGTGCCAGCAGTTACGGGCCCCCTTCTAACTATGGCTACACCTTC | TRBJ1-2 | NA | NA | TRBV6-5
CASSPPAQGAKNIQYF | TGTGCCAGCAGTCCCCCCGCCCAAGGAGCCAAAAACATTCAGTACTTC | TRBJ2-4 | NA | NA | TRBV2
CARGLGSQQRNRWVQDSYEQYF | TGTGCCAGAGGTTTGGGGTCACAGCAGCGTAATAGGTGGGTACAGGACTCCTACGAGCAGTACTTC | TRBJ2-7 | NA | NA | TRBV9
CASSQPGQGNFYEQYF | TGTGCCAGCAGCCAACCGGGACAGGGGAACTTCTACGAGCAGTACTTC | TRBJ2-7 | TRBD1 | NA | TRBV4-2